The sequence of this TCR beta chain was determined in a study of shared clonotypes between healthy human individuals. Study-wide findings and caveats: Clonotype sharing levels among donors were expected to vary with sequencing depth.

Germline CDR1 MGHRA, CDR2 YSYEKL. The CDR3 spans 16 residues. The trim removed 1 base at V and 0 bases at J, leaving 3 bases unmatched. The data were produced by immunoSEQ multiplex PCR, yet TCRdb's version contains in-frame clones alone and is incomplete. The sample lists about 1.5 million clones, around 97% occurring once. Subsets obtained from CD4+ cells comprised CD45RA+ naive and CD45RA-negative memory cells. A word on this clone: The antigen is unknown.

V and J are TRBV4-1 and TRBJ2-1; 7 positions agree with TRBD1. The source is a man younger than 40 in good health. The sequenced sample was naive CD4+ T cells sorted from blood. Subset meaning: CD45RA+ positively selected. CDR3 nucleotide sequence: TGCGCCAGCAGCCAAGGGGGACAGAGCTCCTACAATGAGCAGTTCTTC. Translated: CASSQGGQSSYNEQFF.